These T cell receptor beta chains were read from a single sample in a study of T cell responses to AZD1222 COVID-19 vaccine. Produced via immunoSEQ multiplex PCR; TCRdb's table is partial and in-frame only. Among approximately 190,000 clones, roughly nine tenths were seen once, and the ten largest hold 3.5% to 4%. The starting material was peripheral blood, obtained 28 days after the second dose of the MenACWY control vaccine. These receptors were obtained from an adult who received the MenACWY meningococcal vaccine as a control. Each CDR3 is given with its conserved first and last residue. Each record gives: J gene, V gene, CDR3 protein.

TRBJ2-3,TRBV3-1/TRBV3-2,CASSQDGSSDTQYF
TRBJ1-1,TRBV3-1/TRBV3-2,CASSQVSAGEAFF
TRBJ1-4,TRBV10-3,CAISPGGIEEKLFF
TRBJ2-3,TRBV9,CASSPARGLAGYTDTQYF
TRBJ2-5,TRBV9,CASSPFPDGRETQYF
TRBJ1-2,TRBV28,CATERQTGYTF
TRBJ1-1,TRBV15,CATSSDRGRTTEAFF
TRBJ2-5,TRBV4-1,CASSPPGTGHQETQYF
TRBJ2-3,TRBV5-1,CASSLVSGATDTQYF
TRBJ2-3,TRBV7-2,CASSLRGYTTDTQYF
TRBJ1-5,TRBV5-1,CASSPGPLRGRDQPQHF
TRBJ1-5,TRBV19,CASSVQATGVPQHF
TRBJ1-4,TRBV3-1/TRBV3-2,CASSQNEKLFF
TRBJ1-1,TRBV24-1,CATSPDQNTEAFF
TRBJ1-1,TRBV19,CASTRGQGAQTEAFF
TRBJ2-1,TRBV11-3,CASSLRSGQGIFNEQFF
TRBJ1-4,TRBV6-5,CASSYGVGSEKLFF
TRBJ1-2,TRBV29-1,CSVEGAGGLNGYTF
TRBJ2-1,TRBV7-9,CASCPASDEQFF
TRBJ1-1,TRBV27,CASSFLGTEAFF
TRBJ2-7,TRBV6-2/TRBV6-3,CASSYSSVNRYEQYF
TRBJ2-3,TRBV7-2,CASSSTTSTDTQYF
TRBJ1-3,TRBV28,CASRKGGPGNTIYF
TRBJ1-2,TRBV29-1,CSVLSTGGYTF
TRBJ1-4,TRBV25-1,CASKPDVSNEKLFF
TRBJ2-7,TRBV5-1,CASSLEGLGGSYEQYF
TRBJ2-2,TRBV6-2/TRBV6-3,CASSWGGANTGELFF
TRBJ1-2,TRBV2,CASRQFGTLRNYGYTF
TRBJ2-7,TRBV5-1,CASSYDPPTSGFSYEQYF
TRBJ1-2,TRBV3-1/TRBV3-2,CASSQEDRDGGYTF
TRBJ1-1,TRBV7-2,CASSTGAGGTEAFF
TRBJ2-7,TRBV11-3,CASSLDSYEQYF
TRBJ2-1,TRBV24-1,CATSDSGTGSYNEQFF